This paragraph covers one T cell receptor (beta chain) sequence. Other DNA sequences in the sample encode the same CDR3. Here immunoSEQ multiplex PCR was the method, and the copy in TCRdb shows in-frame clones only, minus some. In the table there are roughly 12,000 clones, roughly 77% of which are singletons. The germline V gene has CDR1 SEHNR and CDR2 FQNEAQ (reference sequence). CDR3 length equals 13 residues. The V end lost 5 bases, the J end lost 2 bases, and 10 bases lay between the germline ends. This record belongs to a study of OX40 agonist ivuxolimab in advanced cancers. The chain has TRBV7-9 and TRBJ2-7; D remains ambiguous. The sequences come from CD4+ or CD8+ T cells sorted from blood, collected in a trial of the OX40 agonist ivuxolimab. The sequence was collected from an adult with an advanced solid tumor such as melanoma, head and neck, liver or kidney cancer. The CDR3 sequence: CASSPTVTYEQYF. CDR3 coding DNA: TGTGCCAGCAGCCCCACGGTCACCTACGAGCAGTACTTC.